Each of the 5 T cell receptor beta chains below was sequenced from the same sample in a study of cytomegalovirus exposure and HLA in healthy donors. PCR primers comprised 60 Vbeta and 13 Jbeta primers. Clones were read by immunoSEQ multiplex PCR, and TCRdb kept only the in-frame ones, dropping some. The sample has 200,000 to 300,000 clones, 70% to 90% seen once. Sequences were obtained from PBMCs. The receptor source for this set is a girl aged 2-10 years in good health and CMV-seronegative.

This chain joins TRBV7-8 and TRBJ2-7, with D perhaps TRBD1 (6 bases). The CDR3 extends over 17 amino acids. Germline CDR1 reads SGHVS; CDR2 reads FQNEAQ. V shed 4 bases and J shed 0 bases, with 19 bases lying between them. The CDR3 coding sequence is TGTGCCAGCAGCTCCTACCCCCGGGACAAGAGCTCCTACGAGCAGTACTTC. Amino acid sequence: CASSSYPRDKSSYEQYF.

CDR3 sequence (DNA): TGTGCCTGGAGTGATGGGACTTATCACGAGCAGTACTTC. This encodes CAWSDGTYHEQYF. V usage is TRBV30 and J usage is TRBJ2-7; tentatively, D is TRBD2 (6 bases). The germline gives CDR1 GTSNPN, CDR2 SVGIG (reference sequence). V gave up 1 base and J gave up 5 bases, with 12 bases separating them. The CDR3 sequence is 13 residues long. Filled out from reference TRBV30 and TRBJ2-7, the complete variable domain reads SQTIHQWPATLVQPVGSPLSLECTVEGTSNPNLYWYRQAAGRGLQLLFYSVGIGQISSEVPQNLSASRPQDRQFILSSKKLLLSDSGFYLCAWSDGTYHEQYFGPGTRLTVT.

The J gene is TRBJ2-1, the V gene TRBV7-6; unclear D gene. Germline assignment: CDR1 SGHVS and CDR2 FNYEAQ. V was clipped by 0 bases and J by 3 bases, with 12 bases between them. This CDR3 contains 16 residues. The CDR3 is CASSLAVENFYNEQFF. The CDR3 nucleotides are TGTGCCAGCAGCTTAGCGGTGGAGAATTTCTACAATGAGCAGTTCTTC.

The CDR3 reads CASSPGQGVGVGLFF. Here the CDR3 DNA reads TGTGCCAGCAGTCCAGGACAGGGTGTCGGGGTAGGGCTGTTTTTT. The gene calls are TRBV6-5 and TRBJ2-2; 8 bases agree with TRBD1. V dropped 5 bases and J dropped 13; count of bases not matched to a gene: 15. CDR3 length equals 15 residues. Germline assignment: CDR1 MNHEY and CDR2 SVGAGI.

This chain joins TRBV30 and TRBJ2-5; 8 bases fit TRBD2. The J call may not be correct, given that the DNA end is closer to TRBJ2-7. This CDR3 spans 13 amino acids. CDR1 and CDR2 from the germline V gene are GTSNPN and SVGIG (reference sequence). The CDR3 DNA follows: TGTGCCTACGGGCCGGGACTAGGCTACGAGCAGTACTTC. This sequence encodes CAYGPGLGYEQYF.